This TCR beta chain emerged from a study of early T cells in non-severe SARS-CoV-2 infection. Via MiXCR, TCRdb re-called the 5' RACE reads, giving one row per CDR3 protein. The sample includes tens of thousands of distinct CDR3 sequences, around 9% of them seen just once. The germline V gene encodes CDR1 LGHNA and CDR2 YNFKEQ. This CDR3 region has 16 residues. J gave up 8 bases and V 3 bases, and 10 bases lay outside the gene matches. Sequencing used whole blood. The chain combines TRBV4-2 with TRBJ2-1; 10 positions match TRBD1. The origin of this receptor is an adult who was a healthcare worker with PCR-confirmed SARS-CoV-2 infection or an uninfected control (not recorded which). CDR3 DNA sequence: TGTGCCAGCAGCCAGGAAACGGGACAGGGGTTCTATGAGCAGTTCTTC. Translated: CASSQETGQGFYEQFF.